Following are 11 T cell receptor beta chains from one sample sequenced in a study of glioma-infiltrating T cells after dendritic cell vaccination. Libraries were prepared by immunoSEQ multiplex PCR; TCRdb keeps only in-frame clonotypes and omits some of them. The sample lists about 58,000 clones, about four fifths occurring once. Time point defined: after dendritic cell vaccination, including at tumor progression/relapse. This specimen consisted of blood, obtained after dendritic cell vaccination. Receptor source: a human donor with glioblastoma.

This clone is a singleton in its sample. This sequence joins TRBV2 and TRBJ2-1; 12 nucleotides agree with TRBD2. From germline, CDR1 is SNHLY and CDR2 FYNNEI. Germline trimming cut 6 bases from V and 6 bases from J; bases unmatched to any gene: 6. The CDR3 sequence is 15 residues long. The CDR3 coding sequence is TGTGCCAGCAGCTTGACTAGCGGGGGCCCCAATGAGCAGTTCTTC. Protein: CASSLTSGGPNEQFF.

The chain combines TRBV5-1 with TRBJ1-6; 8 bases are shared with TRBD1. Germline CDR1 SGHRS, CDR2 YFSETQ. This CDR3 has 14 amino acids. Trimming took 3 bases from V and 9 from J; bases not matched to a gene: 5. CDR3 DNA: TGCGCCAGCAGCTCTGGACAGGGACGTTCACCCCTCCACTTT. Its protein is CASSSGQGRSPLHF.

In its sample, this clone was seen once. This chain links TRBV4-1 with TRBJ2-7; 10 bases agree with TRBD1. The CDR3 loop spans 16 amino acids. J gave up 5 bases and V 1 base, and 8 bases lay outside the gene matches. Germline V gene lookup returns CDR1 MGHRA and CDR2 YSYEKL. CDR3 DNA sequence: TGCGCCAGCAGCCAAGTCCCCGGGACAGGGGTGGACGAGCAGTACTTC. It specifies CASSQVPGTGVDEQYF.

The rearrangement uses TRBV4-2 and TRBJ1-2, with 10 nucleotides matching TRBD1. Germline V gene data show CDR1 as LGHNA and CDR2 as YNFKEQ. V was pared by 4 bases and J by 2 bases, with 1 base of the junction left unmatched. The CDR3 consists of 14 residues. The DNA for the CDR3 is TGTGCCAGCAGCCCGGGACAGGGGAACTATGGCTACACCTTC. Encoded protein: CASSPGQGNYGYTF.

This clone was found once. A junction end diverges from the germline sequence, so it may reflect a read error. The chain is built from TRBV7-2 and TRBJ2-7, with D perhaps TRBD1 (6 bases). Germline V gives CDR1 SGHTA, CDR2 FQGNSA. CDR3 length equals 17 residues. The CDR3 is CASSLATGRISSCEQYF. CDR3 nucleotides: TGTGCCAGCAGCTTAGCGACAGGAAGAATAAGCTCCTGCGAGCAGTACTTC. Supplemented by reference TRBV7-2 and TRBJ2-7, the full variable domain reads GAGVSQSPSNKVTEKGKDVELRCDPISGHTALYWYRQSLGQGLEFLIYFQGNSAPDKSGLPSDRFSAERTGGSVSTLTIQRTQQEDSAVYLCASSLATGRISSCEQYFGPGTRLTVT.

This chain uses TRBV7-9 with TRBJ1-2, with 12 nucleotides matching TRBD1. CDR1 is SEHNR and CDR2 is FQNEAQ in the germline V gene (reference sequence). This CDR3 is built from 14 residues. V was clipped by 4 bases and J by 6 bases; unmatched bases: 3. The CDR3 DNA follows: TGTGCCAGCAGCTCCCGGGACAGGGGGCATGGCTACACCTTC. Its protein is CASSSRDRGHGYTF. Using reference TRBV7-9 and TRBJ1-2 for the parts outside the CDR3, the full variable domain is DTGVSQNPRHKITKRGQNVTFRCDPISEHNRLYWYRQTLGQGPEFLTYFQNEAQLEKSRLLSDRFSAERPKGSFSTLEIQRTEQGDSAMYLCASSSRDRGHGYTFGSGTRLTVV.

The rearrangement joins TRBV30 to TRBJ2-1, with a possible D match to TRBD1 (6 bases). Between the trimmed V and J ends, which lost 2 bases and 5 bases, there was a span of 10 bases. There are 13 residues in the CDR3. Germline lookup yields CDR1 GTSNPN and CDR2 SVGIG (reference sequence). CDR3 residues: CAWSYDRHNEQFF. CDR3 sequence (DNA): TGTGCCTGGAGTTACGACAGGCACAATGAGCAGTTCTTC.

The chain has TRBV4-1 and TRBJ1-1; D is unresolved. Germline V gene data show CDR1 as MGHRA and CDR2 as YSYEKL. Trimming cost V 0 bases and J 5 bases, with 10 bases left between them. The CDR3 loop spans 14 amino acids. CDR3 DNA sequence: TGCGCCAGCAGCCAAGACTGGGGAGCGACTGAAGCTTTCTTT. Its protein product is CASSQDWGATEAFF.

V is TRBV28 and J is TRBJ1-5; 9 positions agree with TRBD1. The germline V gene encodes CDR1 MDHEN and CDR2 SYDVKM. Unmatched junction bases numbered 9, after V lost 2 bases and J lost 7 bases. The CDR3 runs to 16 residues. CDR3 sequence (DNA): TGTGCCAGCAGTTTACCGACAGGGGGGGGCAGGCAGCCCCAGCATTTT. Encoded protein: CASSLPTGGGRQPQHF.

The CDR3 coding sequence is TGTGCCAGCAGCTTAGACCACTGGGACAGGGAAGAGGTAACTAATGAAAAACTGTTTTTT. It translates to CASSLDHWDREEVTNEKLFF. The rearrangement uses TRBV11-3 and TRBJ1-4; 9 positions match TRBD1. J lost 1 base, V lost 0 bases, and 12 bases had no gene match. Germline CDR1 reads SGHNT; CDR2 reads YENEEA. This CDR3 has 20 residues.

This clone appeared a single time. The genes are TRBV7-8 and TRBJ1-1; D is unclear. Trimming left V 3 bases short and J 7 bases short, with 9 bases between. The germline V gene encodes CDR1 SGHVS and CDR2 FQNEAQ. The CDR3 extends over 12 amino acids. The CDR3 loop reads CASSFLRFEAFF. Here the CDR3 DNA reads TGTGCCAGCAGCTTCCTGAGGTTTGAAGCTTTCTTT.